The rows below give T cell receptor beta chains drawn from one sample of a study of blood T cells in healthy people across ages. MiXCR, run by TCRdb on the 5' RACE reads, gives a single entry per CDR3 protein. The sample holds 1.8 million or so distinct CDR3 sequences, roughly 43% seen once. Sequenced sample: blood. These TCRs come from a human donor in good health. Each CDR3 is given with its conserved first and last residue. The order of the fields is CDR3 DNA, CDR3 protein, clone size, V gene, D gene, J gene. A D gene is named only where the DNA matches it firmly. Only part of the rows carry a size: once, few, many, or a class if the clone is expanded.

DNA: TGTGCCAGCAGCACCGTCGCCAGGGGGGATGGCTACACCTTC
CDR3: CASSTVARGDGYTF
size: few
V: TRBV7-9
D: TRBD1
J: TRBJ1-2

DNA: TGCGCCAGCGGCCAAACGACACTTTACACCGGGGAGCTGTTTTTT
CDR3: CASGQTTLYTGELFF
size: -
V: TRBV4-3
D: -
J: TRBJ2-2

DNA: TGTGCCAGCAGCTCCCAAAGGTCGGGGGCGCGTCACTATGGCTACACCTTC
CDR3: CASSSQRSGARHYGYTF
size: few
V: TRBV7-2
D: -
J: TRBJ1-2

DNA: TGTGCCAGCAGCCAAGTCACCTCCGCCGGACTAGCAGCCGCCGAGACCCAGTACTTC
CDR3: CASSQVTSAGLAAAETQYF
size: many
V: TRBV4-2
D: TRBD2
J: TRBJ2-5

DNA: TGTGCCACCAGCAGAGAGGTCGGGGGGGGCACAGATACGCAGTATTTT
CDR3: CATSREVGGGTDTQYF
size: few
V: TRBV15
D: TRBD2
J: TRBJ2-3

DNA: TGCGCCAGCAGCCACGTAGCGGGGTCGCCCTACGAGCAGTACTTC
CDR3: CASSHVAGSPYEQYF
size: -
V: TRBV4-3
D: TRBD2
J: TRBJ2-7

DNA: TGCAGTGCTACATCGGGCGTAGCTAACTATGGCTACACCTTC
CDR3: CSATSGVANYGYTF
size: -
V: TRBV20-1
D: -
J: TRBJ1-2

DNA: TGTGCCAGCAGCTTATATGGGACAGGGGGCCTTGTGACCCAGTACTTC
CDR3: CASSLYGTGGLVTQYF
size: -
V: TRBV7-2
D: TRBD1
J: TRBJ2-5

DNA: TGTGCCAGCAGCTTAGTGGCAGGGTTATTCGCGGATGAGCAGTTCTTC
CDR3: CASSLVAGLFADEQFF
size: -
V: TRBV7-9
D: -
J: TRBJ2-1

DNA: TGTGCCAGCACCGTCCTCGGGGCCGGGAGCACAGATACGCAGTATTTT
CDR3: CASTVLGAGSTDTQYF
size: -
V: TRBV2
D: -
J: TRBJ2-3

DNA: TGCGCCAGCAGCTTACACGACAGGGCCACTGAAGCTTTCTTT
CDR3: CASSLHDRATEAFF
size: -
V: TRBV5-1
D: TRBD1
J: TRBJ1-1

DNA: TGTGCCAGCAGCTTCGATCTACTAGCGGGGGAAACCCAGTACTTC
CDR3: CASSFDLLAGETQYF
size: -
V: TRBV7-9
D: TRBD2
J: TRBJ2-5

DNA: TGTGCCAGCAGTGGCAGGGTTTTTGGGGCCAACGTCCTGACTTTC
CDR3: CASSGRVFGANVLTF
size: -
V: TRBV25-1
D: -
J: TRBJ2-6

DNA: TGTGCCAGCAGTTCCGCCTCAGGGACTGGCTACACCTTC
CDR3: CASSSASGTGYTF
size: few
V: TRBV12-3/TRBV12-4
D: -
J: TRBJ1-2

DNA: TGCGCCAGCAGCCAAGTCCAGCAGGGAGGGCCCTATGGCTACACCTTC
CDR3: CASSQVQQGGPYGYTF
size: -
V: TRBV4-3
D: -
J: TRBJ1-2

DNA: TGCGCCAGCAGCGGACGGGGGGTTCAGGGAAACATTCAGTACTTC
CDR3: CASSGRGVQGNIQYF
size: -
V: TRBV5-1
D: TRBD2
J: TRBJ2-4

DNA: TGCAGCGTTGAAGATCCCGACAGGGGAGAGGATGGCTACACCTTC
CDR3: CSVEDPDRGEDGYTF
size: few
V: TRBV29-1
D: TRBD1
J: TRBJ1-2

DNA: TGTGCCAGCAGCCCTAGTAGTAGACGCGAGAGTGAAGCTTTCTTT
CDR3: CASSPSSRRESEAFF
size: once
V: TRBV7-9
D: -
J: TRBJ1-1

DNA: TGTGCCAGCAGACCCCGGGGGGTGCGGGACAATGAGCAGTTCTTC
CDR3: CASRPRGVRDNEQFF
size: few
V: TRBV28
D: TRBD2
J: TRBJ2-1

DNA: TGTGCCAGCAGTTTTCGAGACGGGACAGGGTTTGAAGCTTTCTTT
CDR3: CASSFRDGTGFEAFF
size: few
V: TRBV6-2/TRBV6-3
D: TRBD1
J: TRBJ1-1

DNA: TGTGCCAGCACCTACAGGGAAATCTATGGCTACACCTTC
CDR3: CASTYREIYGYTF
size: few
V: TRBV2
D: -
J: TRBJ1-2

DNA: TGTGCCTCAAACGGAGGGAACACAGATACGCAGTATTTT
CDR3: CASNGGNTDTQYF
size: few
V: TRBV7-2
D: -
J: TRBJ2-3

DNA: TGTGCCAGCAGTTACTACGGGACAGGGGGTCGTAATGAGCAGTTCTTC
CDR3: CASSYYGTGGRNEQFF
size: few
V: TRBV6-5
D: TRBD1
J: TRBJ2-1

DNA: TGTGCCAGCAGCAAAGGGACCTTCGGGGATACACAGTATTTT
CDR3: CASSKGTFGDTQYF
size: -
V: TRBV7-2
D: -
J: TRBJ2-3

DNA: TGTGCCACCAGTGCTACGGGATTCGCCGGCTTCTGGAATGAGCAGTTCTTC
CDR3: CATSATGFAGFWNEQFF
size: -
V: TRBV24-1
D: -
J: TRBJ2-1

DNA: TGTGCCGGCAGGGGCGGACTAGCGGCAAACAATGAGCAGTTCTTC
CDR3: CAGRGGLAANNEQFF
size: -
V: TRBV12-3/TRBV12-4
D: TRBD2
J: TRBJ2-1

DNA: TGTGCCAGCAGCTTAGCGTTGGCAAGGGGGCGCCGTGGCTACACCTTC
CDR3: CASSLALARGRRGYTF
size: -
V: TRBV7-2
D: TRBD1
J: TRBJ1-2

DNA: TGTGCCAGCAGTCACCTATCTGGGGACAGTTATATCTATGGCTACACCTTC
CDR3: CASSHLSGDSYIYGYTF
size: few
V: TRBV6-6
D: TRBD1
J: TRBJ1-2

DNA: TGTGCCAGCAGCACCAAACCCTCCCTCTACGAGCAGTACTTC
CDR3: CASSTKPSLYEQYF
size: -
V: TRBV9
D: -
J: TRBJ2-7

DNA: TGTGCCAGCAGCTCATCTACAGGGGGCCGTTACGAGCAGTACTTC
CDR3: CASSSSTGGRYEQYF
size: -
V: TRBV7-2
D: TRBD1
J: TRBJ2-7

DNA: TGTGCCAGCAGGGCCACCCTCAATCAGCCCCAGCATTTT
CDR3: CASRATLNQPQHF
size: -
V: TRBV6-2/TRBV6-3
D: -
J: TRBJ1-5

DNA: TGTGCCAGCAGCCAAGCCGGCGGGGGCACCTACAATGAGCAGTTCTTC
CDR3: CASSQAGGGTYNEQFF
size: -
V: TRBV3-1
D: -
J: TRBJ2-1

DNA: TGCAGTGCCCGGACACCGACGCTTGAAGATACGCAGTATTTT
CDR3: CSARTPTLEDTQYF
size: few
V: TRBV20-1
D: -
J: TRBJ2-3

DNA: TGTGCCAGTAGTTTCCCGGGACTATGGGAGACCCAGTACTTC
CDR3: CASSFPGLWETQYF
size: -
V: TRBV19
D: TRBD2
J: TRBJ2-5

DNA: TGTGTCAGCAGTTGGGGGGCTAACTACAATGAGCAGTTCTTC
CDR3: CVSSWGANYNEQFF
size: once
V: TRBV6-6
D: -
J: TRBJ2-1

DNA: TGTGCCAGCAGCTTAGGGCCGGGGGCCTTGGGTTCACCCCTCCACTTT
CDR3: CASSLGPGALGSPLHF
size: few
V: TRBV7-2
D: -
J: TRBJ1-6

DNA: TGTGCCAGCAGTTTATCGGGGTACGGGAACTACGAGCAGTACTTC
CDR3: CASSLSGYGNYEQYF
size: many
V: TRBV27
D: -
J: TRBJ2-7

DNA: TGTGCCAGCAGGATAGAACCGCAGGACACTGAAGCTTTCTTT
CDR3: CASRIEPQDTEAFF
size: -
V: TRBV7-3
D: -
J: TRBJ1-1

DNA: TGTGCCAGCTACGAGCAGTACTTC
CDR3: CASYEQYF
size: many
V: TRBV6-5
D: -
J: TRBJ2-7

DNA: TGTGCCTGGAGTGCGGGGGGGCAAGAGACCCAGTACTTC
CDR3: CAWSAGGQETQYF
size: -
V: TRBV30
D: TRBD2
J: TRBJ2-5

DNA: TGCAGTGCTAGAGATCCCACGACAGGGGCTGGCTATGGCTACACCTTC
CDR3: CSARDPTTGAGYGYTF
size: -
V: TRBV20-1
D: TRBD1
J: TRBJ1-2

DNA: TGTGCCAGCAGTTACTCGAAGGTTTCACCCCTCCACTTT
CDR3: CASSYSKVSPLHF
size: few
V: TRBV6-5
D: -
J: TRBJ1-6

DNA: TGCAGTGTGAAACCACCCCGGACGGGGGGGAAAAACATTCAGTACTTC
CDR3: CSVKPPRTGGKNIQYF
size: -
V: TRBV20-1
D: TRBD2
J: TRBJ2-4

DNA: TGCAGTGCTTTTCCCCTACTACAGGGGCTCTGGAGCGGGGGCAGTAAAATCAATGAGCAGTTCTTC
CDR3: CSAFPLLQGLWSGGSKINEQFF
size: -
V: TRBV20-1
D: -
J: TRBJ2-1

DNA: TGTGCCACCGCGGGACTAGCGGCTCAAGAGACCCAGTACTTC
CDR3: CATAGLAAQETQYF
size: few
V: TRBV10-3
D: TRBD2
J: TRBJ2-5

DNA: TGTGCTAGTGGTTTGACCTCCGGCACTGAAGCTTTCTTT
CDR3: CASGLTSGTEAFF
size: few
V: TRBV12-5
D: -
J: TRBJ1-1

DNA: TGTGCCAGCAGCCCCCGAAGATTCCCCTACGAGCAGTACTTC
CDR3: CASSPRRFPYEQYF
size: -
V: TRBV7-8
D: -
J: TRBJ2-7

DNA: TGTGCCAGCAGCGTATCGGTGGGGGGATTAGCGGATACGCAGTATTTT
CDR3: CASSVSVGGLADTQYF
size: -
V: TRBV9
D: -
J: TRBJ2-3

DNA: TGTGCCAGCAGTTGGGACCGCCCAGAGACCCAGTACTTC
CDR3: CASSWDRPETQYF
size: few
V: TRBV7-2
D: -
J: TRBJ2-5

DNA: TGCAGTGCAACCACTAGCGGGGTTACCTACGAGCAGTACTTC
CDR3: CSATTSGVTYEQYF
size: -
V: TRBV20-1
D: TRBD2
J: TRBJ2-7

DNA: TGTGCCAGCTCAACCGGACAGGGGAGGTTAGATACGCAGTATTTT
CDR3: CASSTGQGRLDTQYF
size: -
V: TRBV18
D: TRBD1
J: TRBJ2-3

DNA: TGTGCCACCAGTGACCCCGGGACTAGCGGGAGGGGGGAGCAGTTCTTC
CDR3: CATSDPGTSGRGEQFF
size: -
V: TRBV24-1
D: TRBD2
J: TRBJ2-1

DNA: TGTGCCAGCAGTCCTCAAGGGGGGGGAGAGTCTGGCTACACCTTC
CDR3: CASSPQGGGESGYTF
size: few
V: TRBV12-3/TRBV12-4
D: -
J: TRBJ1-2

DNA: TGTGCCAGCAGCCCCGGGACAGGGATGGGTGGCGAGCAGTACTTC
CDR3: CASSPGTGMGGEQYF
size: few
V: TRBV7-2
D: TRBD1
J: TRBJ2-7

DNA: TGCGCCAGCAGCTTTCAAGGGGGGACAGAGCTTAATGAGCAGTTCTTC
CDR3: CASSFQGGTELNEQFF
size: few
V: TRBV5-1
D: -
J: TRBJ2-1

DNA: TGTGCCAGCGGGTCGTCCATCGCCCCGAGGGATACGCAGTATTTT
CDR3: CASGSSIAPRDTQYF
size: few
V: TRBV6-6
D: -
J: TRBJ2-3

DNA: TGTGCCAGCAGCACGGGGGTAACAGATACGCAGTATTTT
CDR3: CASSTGVTDTQYF
size: -
V: TRBV6-4
D: -
J: TRBJ2-3